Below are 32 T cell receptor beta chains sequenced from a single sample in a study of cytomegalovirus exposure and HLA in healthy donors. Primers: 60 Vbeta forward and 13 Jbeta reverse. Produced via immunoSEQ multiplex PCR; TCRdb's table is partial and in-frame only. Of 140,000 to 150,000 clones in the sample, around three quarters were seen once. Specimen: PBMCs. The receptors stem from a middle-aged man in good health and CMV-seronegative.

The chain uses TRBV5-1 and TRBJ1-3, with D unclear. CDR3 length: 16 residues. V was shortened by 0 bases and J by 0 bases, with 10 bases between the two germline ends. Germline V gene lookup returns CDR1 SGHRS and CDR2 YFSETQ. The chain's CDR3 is CASSLGGFSSGNTIYF. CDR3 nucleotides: TGCGCCAGCAGCTTGGGAGGGTTCTCCTCTGGAAACACCATATATTTT.

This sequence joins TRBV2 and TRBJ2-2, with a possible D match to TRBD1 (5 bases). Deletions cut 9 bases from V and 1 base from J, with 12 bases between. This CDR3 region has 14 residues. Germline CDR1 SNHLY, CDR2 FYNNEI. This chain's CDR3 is CASSRQLNTGELFF. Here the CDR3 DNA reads TGTGCCAGTTCGAGACAGTTGAACACCGGGGAGCTGTTTTTT.

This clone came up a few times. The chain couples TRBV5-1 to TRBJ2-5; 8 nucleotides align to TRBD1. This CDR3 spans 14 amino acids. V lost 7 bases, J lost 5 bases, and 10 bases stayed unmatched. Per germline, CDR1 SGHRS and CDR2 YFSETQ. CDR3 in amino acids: CASAAGGFAETQYF. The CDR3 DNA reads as TGCGCCAGCGCCGCAGGGGGCTTTGCGGAGACCCAGTACTTC.

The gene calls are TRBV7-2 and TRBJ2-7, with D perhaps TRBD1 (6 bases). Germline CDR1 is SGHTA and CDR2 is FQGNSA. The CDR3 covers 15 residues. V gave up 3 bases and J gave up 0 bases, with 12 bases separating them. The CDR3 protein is CASSFIWDNSYEQYF. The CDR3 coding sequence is TGTGCCAGCAGCTTTATTTGGGACAACTCCTACGAGCAGTACTTC. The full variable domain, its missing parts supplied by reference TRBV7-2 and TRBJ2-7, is GAGVSQSPSNKVTEKGKDVELRCDPISGHTALYWYRQSLGQGLEFLIYFQGNSAPDKSGLPSDRFSAERTGGSVSTLTIQRTQQEDSAVYLCASSFIWDNSYEQYFGPGTRLTVT.

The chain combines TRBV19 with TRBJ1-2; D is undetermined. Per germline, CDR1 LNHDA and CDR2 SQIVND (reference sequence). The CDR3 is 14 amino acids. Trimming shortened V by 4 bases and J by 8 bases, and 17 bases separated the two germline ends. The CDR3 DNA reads TGTGCCAGTAGTACCCCACTACTCGCCGGAGGCTACACCTTC. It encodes CASSTPLLAGGYTF.

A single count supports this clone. The CDR3, as DNA: TGTGCCAGCAGCGCTACAGAGACCCAGTACTTC. Residues: CASSATETQYF. The chain carries TRBV11-2 and TRBJ2-5; D remains unclear. Trimming pared 5 bases from V and 4 bases from J, leaving 5 bases between. The CDR3 spans 11 residues. Germline CDR1 is SGHAT and CDR2 is FQNNGV.

CDR3 sequence (DNA): TGTGCCAGCAGCGTGGGACTAGCGGGAGGTACAACCGGGGAGCTGTTTTTT. Amino acid sequence: CASSVGLAGGTTGELFF. The chain combines TRBV9 with TRBJ2-2; 15 bases agree with TRBD2. The length of the CDR3 is 17 residues. Germline V gene sequence: CDR1 SGDLS, CDR2 YYNGEE. Unmatched junction bases numbered 4, after V lost 2 bases and J lost 5 bases.

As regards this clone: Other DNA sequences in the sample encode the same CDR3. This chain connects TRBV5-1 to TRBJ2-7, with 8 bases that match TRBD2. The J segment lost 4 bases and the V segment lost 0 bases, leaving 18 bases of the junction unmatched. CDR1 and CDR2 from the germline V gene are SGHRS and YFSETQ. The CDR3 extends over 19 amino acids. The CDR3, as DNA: TGCGCCAGCAGCTTGGGAGCGGTCAGACGTAGCGGGGCCGGTTACGAGCAGTACTTC. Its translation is CASSLGAVRRSGAGYEQYF.

The CDR3 loop reads CASSSSSVAGGYEQYF. The CDR3 DNA reads as TGTGCCAGCAGCTCTAGTTCAGTAGCGGGAGGCTACGAGCAGTACTTC. This chain uses TRBV11-2 with TRBJ2-7; 10 nucleotides align to TRBD2. Germline V lookup: CDR1 SGHAT, CDR2 FQNNGV. Trimming at V came to 4 bases and at J to 3 bases, leaving 9 bases not matched to a gene. The CDR3 spans 16 residues.

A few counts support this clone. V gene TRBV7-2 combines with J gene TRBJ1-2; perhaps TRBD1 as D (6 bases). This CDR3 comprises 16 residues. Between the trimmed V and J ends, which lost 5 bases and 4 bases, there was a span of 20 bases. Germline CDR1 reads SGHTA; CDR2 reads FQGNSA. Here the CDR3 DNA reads TGTGCCAGCAGCCAGAGGGGGGGGAGATTTAGCTATGGCTACACCTTC. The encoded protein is CASSQRGGRFSYGYTF. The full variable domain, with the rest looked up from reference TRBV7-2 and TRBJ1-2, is GAGVSQSPSNKVTEKGKDVELRCDPISGHTALYWYRQSLGQGLEFLIYFQGNSAPDKSGLPSDRFSAERTGGSVSTLTIQRTQQEDSAVYLCASSQRGGRFSYGYTFGSGTRLTVV.

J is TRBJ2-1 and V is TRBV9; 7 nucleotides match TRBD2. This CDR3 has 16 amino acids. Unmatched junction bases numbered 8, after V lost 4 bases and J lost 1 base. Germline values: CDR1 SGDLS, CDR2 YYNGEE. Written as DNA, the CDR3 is TGTGCCAGCAGCCCCTGGGGGGGAACGTCCTACAATGAGCAGTTCTTC. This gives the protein CASSPWGGTSYNEQFF.

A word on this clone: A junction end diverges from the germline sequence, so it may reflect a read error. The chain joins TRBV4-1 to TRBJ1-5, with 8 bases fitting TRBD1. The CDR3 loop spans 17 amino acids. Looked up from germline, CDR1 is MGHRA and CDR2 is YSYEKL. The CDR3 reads CASSGGLRGPRNQPQNF. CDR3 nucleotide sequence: TGCGCCAGCAGCGGGGGACTCAGGGGGCCCCGCAATCAGCCCCAGAATTTT.

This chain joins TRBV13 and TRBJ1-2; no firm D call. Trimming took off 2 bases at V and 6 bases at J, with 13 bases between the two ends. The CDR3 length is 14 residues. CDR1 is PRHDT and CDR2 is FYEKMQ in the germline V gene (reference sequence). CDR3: CASSLSRGIDGYTF. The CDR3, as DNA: TGTGCCAGCAGCTTATCTCGCGGTATCGATGGCTACACCTTC. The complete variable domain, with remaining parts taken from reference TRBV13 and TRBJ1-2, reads AAGVIQSPRHLIKEKRETATLKCYPIPRHDTVYWYQQGPGQDPQFLISFYEKMQSDKGSIPDRFSAQQFSDYHSELNMSSLELGDSALYFCASSLSRGIDGYTFGSGTRLTVV.

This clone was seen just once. The CDR3 bases are TGTGCCAGCAGTTACTTCCAGGAGCAGTTCTTC. It specifies CASSYFQEQFF. The J gene is TRBJ2-1, the V gene TRBV6-5; the D is unclear. CDR1 is MNHEY and CDR2 is SVGAGI in the germline V gene. There are 11 residues in the CDR3. V was clipped by 1 base and J by 10 bases, with 5 bases between them.

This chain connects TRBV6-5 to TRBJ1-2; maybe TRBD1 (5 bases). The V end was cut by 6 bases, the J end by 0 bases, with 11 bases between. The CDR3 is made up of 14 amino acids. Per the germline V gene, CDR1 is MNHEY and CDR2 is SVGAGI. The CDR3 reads CASSPGLSNYGYTF. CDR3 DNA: TGTGCCAGCAGCCCAGGGCTATCTAACTATGGCTACACCTTC.

CDR3 in amino acids: CASSPHPTGVEQYF. In DNA form, the CDR3 reads TGTGCCAGCTCACCTCACCCGACAGGGGTCGAGCAGTACTTC. The chain has TRBV18 and TRBJ2-7; 8 nucleotides match TRBD1. Trimming removed 3 bases from V and 6 bases from J; junction bases left unmatched: 7. The germline CDR1 and CDR2 sequences are KGHSH and LQKENI. This CDR3 has 14 residues.

The CDR3 here is CASGLQGNQPQHF. DNA for the CDR3: TGTGCCAGCGGCTTACAGGGGAATCAGCCCCAGCATTTT. V and J are TRBV28 and TRBJ1-5, with TRBD1 matching 7 bases. CDR3 length: 13 amino acids. V was clipped by 8 bases and J by 4 bases; unmatched bases: 5. Germline CDR1 is MDHEN and CDR2 is SYDVKM. Complete variable domain (other parts from reference TRBV28 and TRBJ1-5): DVKVTQSSRYLVKRTGEKVFLECVQDMDHENMFWYRQDPGLGLRLIYFSYDVKMKEKGDIPEGYSVSREKKERFSLILESASTNQTSMYLCASGLQGNQPQHFGDGTRLSIL.

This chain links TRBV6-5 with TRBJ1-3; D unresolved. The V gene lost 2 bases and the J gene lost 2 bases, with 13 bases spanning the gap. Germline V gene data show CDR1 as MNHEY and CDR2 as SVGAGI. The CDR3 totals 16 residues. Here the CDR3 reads CASSYSVQVAGNTIYF. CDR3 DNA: TGTGCCAGCAGTTACAGTGTGCAGGTAGCTGGAAACACCATATATTTT.

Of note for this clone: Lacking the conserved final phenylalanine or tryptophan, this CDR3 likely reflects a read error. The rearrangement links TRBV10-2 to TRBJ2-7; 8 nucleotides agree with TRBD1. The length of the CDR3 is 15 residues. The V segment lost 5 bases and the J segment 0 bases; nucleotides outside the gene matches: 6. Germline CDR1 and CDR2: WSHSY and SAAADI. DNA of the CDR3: TGCGCCAGCAGTACGGGACAGGTGAGCTCCTACGAGCAGTACCTC. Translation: CASSTGQVSSYEQYL.

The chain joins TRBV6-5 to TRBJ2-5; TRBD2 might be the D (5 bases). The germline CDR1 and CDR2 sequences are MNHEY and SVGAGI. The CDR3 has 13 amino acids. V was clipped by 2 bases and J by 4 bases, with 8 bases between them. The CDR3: CASSYPGLETQYF. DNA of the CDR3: TGTGCCAGCAGTTACCCGGGATTAGAGACCCAGTACTTC.

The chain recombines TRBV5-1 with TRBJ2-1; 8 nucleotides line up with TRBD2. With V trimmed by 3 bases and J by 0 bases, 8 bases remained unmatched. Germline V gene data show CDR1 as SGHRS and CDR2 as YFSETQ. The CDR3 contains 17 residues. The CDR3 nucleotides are TGCGCCAGCAGCTCGGTCCCCAGCGGGAGCTCCTACAATGAGCAGTTCTTC. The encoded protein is CASSSVPSGSSYNEQFF.

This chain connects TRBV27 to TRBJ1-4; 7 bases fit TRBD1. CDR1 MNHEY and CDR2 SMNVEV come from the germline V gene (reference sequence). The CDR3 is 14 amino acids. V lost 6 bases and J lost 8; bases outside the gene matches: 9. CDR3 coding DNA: TGTGCCAGCAGGGCGACAGGGTCGGCAGAAAAACTGTTTTTT. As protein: CASRATGSAEKLFF.

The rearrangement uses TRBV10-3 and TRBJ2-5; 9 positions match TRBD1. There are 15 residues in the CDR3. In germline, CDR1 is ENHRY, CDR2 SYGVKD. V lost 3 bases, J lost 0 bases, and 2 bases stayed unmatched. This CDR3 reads CAISDNRGHQETQYF. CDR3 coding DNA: TGTGCCATCAGTGACAACAGGGGGCACCAAGAGACCCAGTACTTC.

The CDR3 region is CASSEGKTGNYEQYF. DNA of the CDR3: TGTGCCAGCAGTGAAGGTAAGACAGGGAACTACGAGCAGTACTTC. The chain combines TRBV2 with TRBJ2-7; TRBD1 matches at 7 bases. The CDR3 length is 15 residues. Germline V gene data show CDR1 as SNHLY and CDR2 as FYNNEI. Unmatched junction bases numbered 6, after V lost 1 base and J lost 3 bases.

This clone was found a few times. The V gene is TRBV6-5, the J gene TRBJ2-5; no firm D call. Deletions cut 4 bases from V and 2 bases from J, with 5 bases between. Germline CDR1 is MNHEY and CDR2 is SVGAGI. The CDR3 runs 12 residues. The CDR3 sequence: CASSSHQETQYF. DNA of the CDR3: TGTGCCAGCAGTTCACATCAAGAGACCCAGTACTTC.

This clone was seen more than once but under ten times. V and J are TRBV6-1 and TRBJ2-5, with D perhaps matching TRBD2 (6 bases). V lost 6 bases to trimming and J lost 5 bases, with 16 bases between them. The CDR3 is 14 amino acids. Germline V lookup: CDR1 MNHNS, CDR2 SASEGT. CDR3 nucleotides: TGTGCCAGCAGCCCCCGGCGGGGCCCGGAGACCCAGTACTTC. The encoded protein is CASSPRRGPETQYF.

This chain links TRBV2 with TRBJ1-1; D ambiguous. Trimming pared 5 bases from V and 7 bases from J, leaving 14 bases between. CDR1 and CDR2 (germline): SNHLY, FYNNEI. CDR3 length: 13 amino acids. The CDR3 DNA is TGTGCCAGCAGTCAGTTCAGGAACCGTGAAGCTTTCTTT. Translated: CASSQFRNREAFF.

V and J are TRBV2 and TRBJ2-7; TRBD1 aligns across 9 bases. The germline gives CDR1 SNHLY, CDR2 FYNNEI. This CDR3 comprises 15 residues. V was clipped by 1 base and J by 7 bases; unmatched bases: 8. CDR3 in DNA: TGTGCCAGCAGTGAAGGGCGGGACAGGGTTGGGGAGCAGTACTTC. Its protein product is CASSEGRDRVGEQYF.

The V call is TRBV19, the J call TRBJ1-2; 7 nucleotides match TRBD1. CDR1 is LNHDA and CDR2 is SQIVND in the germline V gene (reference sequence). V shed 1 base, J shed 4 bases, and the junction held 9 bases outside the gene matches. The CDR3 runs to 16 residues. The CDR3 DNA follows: TGTGCCAGTAGTATAGGGGGACAGTACCCGCGCTATGGCTACACCTTC. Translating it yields CASSIGGQYPRYGYTF.

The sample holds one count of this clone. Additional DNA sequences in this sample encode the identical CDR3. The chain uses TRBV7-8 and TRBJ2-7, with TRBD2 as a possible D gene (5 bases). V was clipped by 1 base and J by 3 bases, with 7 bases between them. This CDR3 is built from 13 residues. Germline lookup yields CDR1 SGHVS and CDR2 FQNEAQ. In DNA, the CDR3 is TGTGCCAGCAGCTTAGACCGGGGCTACGAGCAGTACTTC. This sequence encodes CASSLDRGYEQYF.

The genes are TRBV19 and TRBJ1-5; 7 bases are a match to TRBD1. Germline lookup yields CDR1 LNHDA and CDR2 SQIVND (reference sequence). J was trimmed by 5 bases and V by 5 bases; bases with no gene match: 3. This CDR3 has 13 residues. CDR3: CASSDREDQPQHF. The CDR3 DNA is TGTGCCAGTAGTGACAGGGAGGATCAGCCCCAGCATTTT.

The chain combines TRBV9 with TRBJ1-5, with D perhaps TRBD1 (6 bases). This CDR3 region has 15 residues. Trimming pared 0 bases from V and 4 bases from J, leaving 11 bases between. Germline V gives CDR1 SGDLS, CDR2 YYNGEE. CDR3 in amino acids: CASSVAPDSNQPQHF. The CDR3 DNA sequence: TGTGCCAGCAGCGTAGCTCCGGACAGTAATCAGCCCCAGCATTTT.